This T cell receptor beta chain was identified during a study of T cell responses to AZD1222 COVID-19 vaccine. Measured with immunoSEQ multiplex PCR; TCRdb has only the in-frame clones, and not every one. The repertoire holds over 45,000 clones, with roughly 80% as singletons. Study observations and caveats: Among spike-specific TCRs, nearly half reportedly target unmutated variant regions. Of the AZD1222 recipients, only 5 to 7 were seropositive at baseline.

V shed 2 bases and J 4 bases; nucleotides not matched to a gene: 3. Germline assignment: CDR1 SGHTA and CDR2 FQGNSA. The CDR3 loop spans 15 amino acids. A remark on this clone: Its antigen is not known.

The starting material was peripheral blood, obtained on day 0 of AZD1222 vaccination. V usage is TRBV7-2 and J usage is TRBJ2-2; 8 bases agree with TRBD1. The sequence derives from an adult in good health. CDR3 sequence reads: CASSLFGTGTGELFF. The CDR3 DNA follows: TGTGCCAGCAGCTTATTCGGGACAGGCACCGGGGAGCTGTTTTTT.